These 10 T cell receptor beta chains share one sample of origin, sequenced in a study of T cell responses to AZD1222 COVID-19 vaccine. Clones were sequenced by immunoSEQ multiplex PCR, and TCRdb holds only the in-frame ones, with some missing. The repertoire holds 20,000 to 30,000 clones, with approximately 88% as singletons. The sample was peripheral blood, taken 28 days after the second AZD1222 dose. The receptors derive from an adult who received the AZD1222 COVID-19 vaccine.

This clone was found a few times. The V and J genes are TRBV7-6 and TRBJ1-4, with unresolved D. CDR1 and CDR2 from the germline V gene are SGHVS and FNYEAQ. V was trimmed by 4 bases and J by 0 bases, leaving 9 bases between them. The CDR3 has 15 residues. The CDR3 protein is CASSWETTTNEKLFF. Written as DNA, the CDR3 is TGTGCCAGCAGCTGGGAGACTACAACTAATGAAAAACTGTTTTTT. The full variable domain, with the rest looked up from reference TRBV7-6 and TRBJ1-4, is GAGVSQSPRYKVTKRGQDVALRCDPISGHVSLYWYRQALGQGPEFLTYFNYEAQQDKSGLPNDRFSAERPEGSISTLTIQRTEQRDSAMYRCASSWETTTNEKLFFGSGTQLSVL.

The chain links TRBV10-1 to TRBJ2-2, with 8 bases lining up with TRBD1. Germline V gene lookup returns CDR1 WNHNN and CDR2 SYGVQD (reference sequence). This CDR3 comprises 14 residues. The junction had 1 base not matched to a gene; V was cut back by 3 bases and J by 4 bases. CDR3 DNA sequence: TGCGCCAGCAGTGATACAGGGGGCACCGGGGAGCTGTTTTTT. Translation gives CASSDTGGTGELFF.

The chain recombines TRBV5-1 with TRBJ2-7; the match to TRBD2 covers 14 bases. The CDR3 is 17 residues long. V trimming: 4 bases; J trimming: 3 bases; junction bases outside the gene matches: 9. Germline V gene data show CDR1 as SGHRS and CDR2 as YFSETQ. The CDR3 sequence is CASSPGLAGVPLYEQYF. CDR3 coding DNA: TGCGCCAGCAGCCCGGGACTAGCGGGGGTGCCTCTCTACGAGCAGTACTTC.

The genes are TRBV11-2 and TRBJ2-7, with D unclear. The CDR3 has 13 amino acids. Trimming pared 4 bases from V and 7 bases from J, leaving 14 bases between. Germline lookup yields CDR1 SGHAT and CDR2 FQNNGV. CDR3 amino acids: CASSSQPSAEQYF. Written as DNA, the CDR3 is TGTGCCAGCAGCTCACAACCCTCGGCGGAGCAGTACTTC.

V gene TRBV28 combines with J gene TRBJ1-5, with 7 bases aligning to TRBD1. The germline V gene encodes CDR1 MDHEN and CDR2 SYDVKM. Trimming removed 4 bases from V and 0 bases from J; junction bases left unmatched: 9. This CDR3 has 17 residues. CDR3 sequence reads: CASSYPGQRTSNQPQHF. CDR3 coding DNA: TGTGCCAGCAGTTACCCGGGACAGCGGACTAGCAATCAGCCCCAGCATTTT.

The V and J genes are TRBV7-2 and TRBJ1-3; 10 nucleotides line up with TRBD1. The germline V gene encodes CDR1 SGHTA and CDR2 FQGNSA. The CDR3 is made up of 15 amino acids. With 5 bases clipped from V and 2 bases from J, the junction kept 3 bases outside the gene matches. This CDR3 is CASSRGTGAGNTIYF. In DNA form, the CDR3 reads TGTGCCAGCAGCCGCGGGACAGGGGCTGGAAACACCATATATTTT. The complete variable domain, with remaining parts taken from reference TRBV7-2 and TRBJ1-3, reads GAGVSQSPSNKVTEKGKDVELRCDPISGHTALYWYRQSLGQGLEFLIYFQGNSAPDKSGLPSDRFSAERTGGSVSTLTIQRTQQEDSAVYLCASSRGTGAGNTIYFGEGSWLTVV.

The CDR3 DNA is TGTGCCAGCAGCTCGACAGGAAACACCATATATTTT. It codes for CASSSTGNTIYF. V gene TRBV6-2 or TRBV6-3 combines with J gene TRBJ1-3; no clear D gene. V was cut by 6 bases and J by 4 bases, with 7 bases left in between. CDR1 MNHEY and CDR2 SVGEGT come from the germline V gene. This CDR3 is built from 12 residues.

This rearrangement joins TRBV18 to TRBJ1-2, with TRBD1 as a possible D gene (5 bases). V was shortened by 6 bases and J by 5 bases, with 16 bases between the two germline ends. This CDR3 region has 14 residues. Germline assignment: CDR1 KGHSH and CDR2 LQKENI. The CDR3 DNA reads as TGTGCCAGCTCCCCTGACCGGGCAGGGTATGGCTACACCTTC. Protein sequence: CASSPDRAGYGYTF.

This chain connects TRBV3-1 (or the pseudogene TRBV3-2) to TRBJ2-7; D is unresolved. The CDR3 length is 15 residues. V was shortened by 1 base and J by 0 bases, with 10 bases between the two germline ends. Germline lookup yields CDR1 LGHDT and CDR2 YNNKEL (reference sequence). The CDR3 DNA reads TGTGCCAGCAGCCAAGGGCCGGACCCCTCCTACGAGCAGTACTTC. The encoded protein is CASSQGPDPSYEQYF.

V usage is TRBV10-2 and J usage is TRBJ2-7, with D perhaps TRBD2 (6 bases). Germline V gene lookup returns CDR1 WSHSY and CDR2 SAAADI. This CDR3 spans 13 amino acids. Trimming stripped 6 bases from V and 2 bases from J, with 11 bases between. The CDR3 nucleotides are TGCGCCAGCAGGGACACTAGCCCCTACGAGCAGTACTTC. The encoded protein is CASRDTSPYEQYF.